This T cell receptor (beta chain) was sequenced during a study of T cells in women clearing cervical HPV infection. Whole-study context: Case blood was drawn a median 149 days after lesion detection.

V was trimmed by 2 bases and J by 4 bases, leaving 4 bases between them. CDR3 length equals 11 residues. Germline CDR1 SGHKS, CDR2 YYEKEE (reference sequence). Repertoires were generated with immunoSEQ multiplex PCR, while TCRdb's copy carries only in-frame clones and drops some. The ten most abundant clones cover around a tenth of a sample with over 15,000 clones. Comments on this clone: With the read ending 3 residues before the CDR3 end, the germline J gene is used to fill in that end.

This TCR derives from a woman aged 18 to 69 with a cervical HPV16 infection that either progressed to CIN3+ or cleared (not recorded which). The V gene is TRBV5-5, the J gene TRBJ2-7, with D hard to call. Sequencing used blood buffy coat. The DNA read from the CDR3 is TGTGCCAGCAGCTTCGGGTACGAG. Translating it yields CASSFGYE. The full CDR3 reads CASSFGYEQYF.